The present T cell receptor (beta chain) was sequenced within a study of blood T cell repertoires in COVID-19. Study background: Donors in the United States, Italy and Spain gave samples during acute or convalescent COVID-19. The cDNA or gDNA used as material had been derived from T cells, B-cell-depleted T cells, or PBMCs.

In the case of this clone: The same CDR3 also results from other DNA sequences found in this sample.

TCRdb keeps only in-frame clones here, not all; method: immunoSEQ multiplex PCR. The repertoire holds approximately 100,000 clones, with 85% as singletons. The ends were cut back, 1 base at V and 1 base at J, with 7 bases in the middle. Germline CDR1 LGHDT, CDR2 YNNKEL (reference sequence). There are 14 residues in the CDR3. This sequence originates from a woman aged 65 to 85 with active or convalescent COVID-19. J is TRBJ1-1 and V is TRBV3-1 (or the pseudogene TRBV3-2), with D maybe TRBD1 (5 bases). The sample taken for sequencing was peripheral blood. The CDR3 loop reads CASSQGTGNTEAFF. Written as DNA, the CDR3 is TGTGCCAGCAGCCAAGGTACAGGGAACACTGAAGCTTTCTTT.